Only a few counts were recorded for the clone carrying this T cell receptor beta chain. Its matching antigen is unknown. This record belongs to a study of T cell repertoires in cytomegalovirus infection. The CDR3 extends over 13 amino acids. Germline CDR1 reads SGHNT; CDR2 reads YENEEA. The V gene lost 8 bases and the J gene lost 1 base, with 11 bases spanning the gap. TCRdb recomputed calls from the reads with MiXCR, one row per CDR3 protein. The sample comprises some 270,000 distinct CDR3 sequences, 20% to 25% of which are singletons, and approximately 19% rests with the top ten. The rearrangement joins TRBV11-3 to TRBJ1-1; D remains ambiguous. The origin of this receptor is a human donor in good health (CMV status not recorded). Some clones in this sample may be carry-over from other donors' samples. The sequenced sample was cultured PBMCs, obtained from culture after CMV antigen stimulation. CDR3 loop: CASFLDKNTEAFF. CDR3 DNA sequence: TGTGCCAGCTTCTTAGACAAGAACACTGAAGCTTTCTTT.